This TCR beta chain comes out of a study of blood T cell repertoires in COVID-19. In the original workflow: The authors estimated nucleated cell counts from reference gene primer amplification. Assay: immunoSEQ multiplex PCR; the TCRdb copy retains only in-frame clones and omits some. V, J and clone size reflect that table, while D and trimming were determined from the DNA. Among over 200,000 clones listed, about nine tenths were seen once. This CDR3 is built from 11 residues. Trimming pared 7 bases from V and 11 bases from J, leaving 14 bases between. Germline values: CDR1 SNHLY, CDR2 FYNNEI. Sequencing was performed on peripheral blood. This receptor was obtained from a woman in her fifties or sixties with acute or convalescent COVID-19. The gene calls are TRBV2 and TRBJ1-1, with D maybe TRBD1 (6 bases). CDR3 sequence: CASTSTGWAFF. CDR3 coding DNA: TGTGCCAGCACCTCAACAGGGTGGGCTTTCTTT.